This entry lists 29 T cell receptor beta chains sequenced from one sample in a study of cytomegalovirus exposure and HLA in healthy donors. Primers: 60 Vbeta forward and 13 Jbeta reverse. Measured with immunoSEQ multiplex PCR; TCRdb has only the in-frame clones, and not every one. The sample has 55,000 to 75,000 clones; the top ten hold 3.5% to 4%. Sequences were obtained from PBMCs. The receptor source for this set is a male donor in good health and CMV-seronegative.

The chain couples TRBV18 to TRBJ2-7; D not resolved. The length of the CDR3 is 13 residues. Trimming took 2 bases from V and 1 from J, leaving 6 bases between them. Germline-derived CDR1 and CDR2 are KGHSH and LQKENI. CDR3 sequence: CASSPGTSYEQYF. The CDR3 DNA is TGTGCCAGCTCACCAGGCACATCCTACGAGCAGTACTTC. Together with reference TRBV18 and TRBJ2-7, the CDR3 gives the full variable domain: NAGVMQNPRHLVRRRGQEARLRCSPMKGHSHVYWYRQLPEEGLKFMVYLQKENIIDESGMPKERFSAEFPKEGPSILRIQQVVRGDSAAYFCASSPGTSYEQYFGPGTRLTVT.

This rearrangement joins TRBV25-1 to TRBJ1-4; TRBD1 aligns across 7 bases. Losses at the gene ends were 3 bases for V and 7 bases for J; bases not matched to a gene: 8. The CDR3 has 15 residues. Germline CDR1 MGHDK, CDR2 SYGVNS. CDR3 in amino acids: CASSDPQGSAEKLFF. The DNA for the CDR3 is TGTGCCAGCAGTGACCCACAGGGGTCCGCTGAAAAACTGTTTTTT.

Notes on this clone: The sample has other DNA sequences that encode this CDR3 too. The CDR3 nucleotides read TGTGCCTGGAGTGTTGCACAGGGTGGGTCACCCCTCCACTTT. Its protein product is CAWSVAQGGSPLHF. The gene calls are TRBV30 and TRBJ1-6; possible D gene TRBD1, 6 bases. V shed 0 bases and J shed 10 bases, with 13 bases lying between them. This CDR3 has 14 residues. The V gene's germline CDR1 is GTSNPN and CDR2 SVGIG (reference sequence).

The CDR3 nucleotides read TGTGCCAGCAGCCCCTTCGGGGGTGCCTACGAGCAGTACTTC. Its protein is CASSPFGGAYEQYF. J is TRBJ2-7 and V is TRBV7-9, with D perhaps TRBD2 (6 bases). V was clipped by 5 bases and J by 2 bases, with 13 bases between them. CDR3 length: 14 residues. The germline CDR1 and CDR2 sequences are SEHNR and FQNEAQ (reference sequence).

V is TRBV4-3 and J is TRBJ2-6; TRBD1 matches 7 bases. The CDR3 totals 19 residues. Trimming removed 0 bases from V and 0 bases from J; junction bases left unmatched: 8. CDR1 is LGHNA, CDR2 YSLEER, per germline. CDR3 nucleotide sequence: TGCGCCAGCAGCCAAGATGCCGGACAGGACGACTCTGGGGCCAACGTCCTGACTTTC. Protein sequence: CASSQDAGQDDSGANVLTF.

The chain joins TRBV29-1 to TRBJ1-2; TRBD1 agrees at 7 bases. Germline V lookup: CDR1 SQVTM, CDR2 ANQGSEA. This CDR3 is built from 13 residues. J gave up 6 bases and V 0 bases, and 4 bases lay outside the gene matches. Here the CDR3 DNA reads TGCAGCGTTGAAGAGGGAACAGGGGATGGCTACACCTTC. Translating gives CSVEEGTGDGYTF. Using reference TRBV29-1 and TRBJ1-2 for the parts outside the CDR3, the full variable domain is SAVISQKPSRDICQRGTSLTIQCQVDSQVTMMFWYRQQPGQSLTLIATANQGSEATYESGFVIDKFPISRPNLTFSTLTVSNMSPEDSSIYLCSVEEGTGDGYTFGSGTRLTVV.

The chain joins TRBV5-5 to TRBJ2-7; tentative D call: TRBD2 (6 bases). The CDR3 spans 14 residues. Germline V gene lookup returns CDR1 SGHKS and CDR2 YYEKEE (reference sequence). V lost 3 bases, J lost 2 bases, and 12 bases lay in between. The CDR3 region has the DNA TGTGCCAGCAGCTCTCAGGGACTCCCCTACGAGCAGTACTTC. Amino acid sequence: CASSSQGLPYEQYF.

The chain recombines TRBV6-6 with TRBJ2-7; a weak D match, TRBD1 (5 bases). V was shortened by 5 bases and J by 0 bases, with 14 bases between the two germline ends. The CDR3 covers 15 residues. Germline-derived CDR1 and CDR2 are MNHNY and SVGAGI (reference sequence). CDR3 in amino acids: CASSQDRQSSYEQYF. DNA for the CDR3: TGTGCCAGCAGTCAAGACAGACAGAGCTCCTACGAGCAGTACTTC.

The chain is built from TRBV12-5 and TRBJ2-1; TRBD2 is a possible D gene (5 bases). Germline V gene sequence: CDR1 LGHNT, CDR2 FRNRAP. The CDR3 loop spans 14 amino acids. V shed 8 bases and J shed 0 bases, with 11 bases lying between them. CDR3 sequence reads: CASWGDSSYNEQFF. DNA of the CDR3: TGTGCTAGTTGGGGAGATAGCTCCTACAATGAGCAGTTCTTC.

The chain joins TRBV2 to TRBJ2-7, with a weak D call TRBD1 (6 bases). V lost 7 bases and J lost 7, with 11 bases in between. The CDR3 consists of 11 residues. CDR1 SNHLY and CDR2 FYNNEI come from the germline V gene. The chain's CDR3 is CASMGQREQYF. The CDR3 DNA reads as TGTGCCAGCATGGGACAACGGGAGCAGTACTTC.

V usage is TRBV7-3 and J usage is TRBJ2-3; 13 nucleotides line up with TRBD2. This CDR3 has 16 amino acids. Unmatched junction bases numbered 5, after V lost 4 bases and J lost 4 bases. CDR1 is SGHTA, CDR2 FQGTGA, per germline. Written as DNA, the CDR3 is TGTGCCAGCAGCTCACTAGCGGGGGGGCATCCAGATACGCAGTATTTT. Its protein product is CASSSLAGGHPDTQYF.

The chain is built from TRBV29-1 and TRBJ1-2, with TRBD1 identical over 8 bases. Germline V gene sequence: CDR1 SQVTM, CDR2 ANQGSEA. The trim removed 6 bases at V and 8 bases at J, leaving 11 bases unmatched. This CDR3 comprises 13 residues. In nucleotides, the CDR3 is TGCAGCGTCGCCATGGACAGGGATGTGGGCTACACCTTC. It translates to CSVAMDRDVGYTF.

The J gene is TRBJ1-4, the V gene TRBV18, with D unresolved. The germline gives CDR1 KGHSH, CDR2 LQKENI. Trimming left V 6 bases short and J 1 base short, with 6 bases between. The CDR3 runs to 13 residues. The CDR3 DNA follows: TGTGCCAGCTCGAGGGAAACTAATGAAAAACTGTTTTTT. Its protein is CASSRETNEKLFF.

This chain uses TRBV6-5 with TRBJ2-7, with D perhaps matching TRBD2 (5 bases). Germline CDR1 reads MNHEY; CDR2 reads SVGAGI. V was trimmed by 7 bases and J by 6 bases, leaving 19 bases between them. This CDR3 spans 14 amino acids. The chain's CDR3 is CASNPGRGMAEQYF. CDR3 in DNA: TGTGCCAGCAACCCCGGACGGGGAATGGCCGAGCAGTACTTC.

The chain employs TRBV7-8 and TRBJ2-7; tentative D call: TRBD1 (6 bases). The ends were cut back, 6 bases at V and 10 bases at J, with 16 bases in the middle. Per the germline V gene, CDR1 is SGHVS and CDR2 is FQNEAQ. The CDR3 is 12 residues long. For the CDR3, the DNA is TGTGCCAGCAGACCAGGGGATTCGGGACAGTACTTC. It is translated as CASRPGDSGQYF.

This chain uses TRBV4-1 with TRBJ2-2, with TRBD1 matching over 7 bases. V lost 3 bases and J lost 3; bases outside the gene matches: 7. Germline V gene data show CDR1 as MGHRA and CDR2 as YSYEKL. There are 16 residues in the CDR3. The DNA of the CDR3 is TGCGCCAGCAGCCACTCGACAGGGCATTACACCGGGGAGCTGTTTTTT. Translating it yields CASSHSTGHYTGELFF.

J is TRBJ2-1 and V is TRBV4-1; TRBD2 might be the D (6 bases). V lost 2 bases, J lost 7 bases, and 6 bases lay in between. The germline gives CDR1 MGHRA, CDR2 YSYEKL. The CDR3 extends over 12 amino acids. The CDR3 here is CASSQRGNEQFF. In nucleotides, the CDR3 is TGCGCCAGCAGCCAACGGGGGAATGAGCAGTTCTTC.

J is TRBJ2-7 and V is TRBV6-5; TRBD2 matches at 9 bases. Germline assignment: CDR1 MNHEY and CDR2 SVGAGI. There are 16 residues in the CDR3. Trimming at V came to 0 bases and at J to 3 bases, leaving 6 bases not matched to a gene. The CDR3 DNA reads as TGTGCCAGCAGTTACTCGAGTCTAGCGGGACACTACGAGCAGTACTTC. Encoded protein: CASSYSSLAGHYEQYF.

As regards this clone: The same CDR3 also results from other DNA sequences found in this sample. This chain links TRBV9 with TRBJ2-7; TRBD1 aligns across 7 bases. The CDR3 is made up of 13 amino acids. Trimming took 0 bases from V and 5 from J; bases not matched to a gene: 2. Per germline, CDR1 SGDLS and CDR2 YYNGEE. In DNA, the CDR3 is TGTGCCAGCAGCGTAGGAACAGGGGACGAGCAGTACTTC. Protein sequence: CASSVGTGDEQYF.

The chain has TRBV2 and TRBJ2-7; no firm D call. This CDR3 region has 12 residues. V shed 5 bases and J shed 0 bases, with 5 bases lying between them. The germline V gene encodes CDR1 SNHLY and CDR2 FYNNEI. The CDR3 region has the DNA TGTGCCAGCAGTTGGGCCTCCTACGAGCAGTACTTC. This sequence encodes CASSWASYEQYF.

The chain links TRBV6-4 to TRBJ2-1, with D perhaps TRBD2 (5 bases). The CDR3 is 13 amino acids. Germline V gives CDR1 MRHNA, CDR2 SNTAGT. The V and J ends lost 4 bases and 3 bases respectively, with 7 bases between them. This CDR3 is CASSADYYNEQFF. In DNA form, the CDR3 reads TGTGCCAGCAGTGCCGACTACTACAATGAGCAGTTCTTC.

This chain connects TRBV6-5 to TRBJ1-4; D not resolved. Trimming took 7 bases from V and 8 from J, leaving 17 bases between them. CDR3 length: 14 residues. Germline CDR1 and CDR2: MNHEY and SVGAGI. The chain's CDR3 is CASKRSREGEKLFF. CDR3 coding DNA: TGTGCCAGCAAGAGGAGTAGAGAAGGCGAAAAACTGTTTTTT.

The genes are TRBV19 and TRBJ1-5; TRBD1 is a possible D gene (5 bases). Per the germline V gene, CDR1 is LNHDA and CDR2 is SQIVND (reference sequence). The V end was cut by 2 bases, the J end by 7 bases, with 9 bases between. CDR3 length: 13 amino acids. The CDR3 DNA sequence: TGTGCCAGTAGTATAAGGGGTGACCAGCCCCAGCATTTT. Protein sequence: CASSIRGDQPQHF.

The chain recombines TRBV7-9 with TRBJ1-2, with 8 bases that match TRBD1. The CDR3 loop spans 15 amino acids. The V segment lost 2 bases and the J segment 2 bases; nucleotides outside the gene matches: 4. Germline CDR1 is SEHNR and CDR2 is FQNEAQ (reference sequence). CDR3 loop: CASSLLGQVNYGYTF. The CDR3 DNA sequence: TGTGCCAGCAGCTTATTGGGACAGGTGAACTATGGCTACACCTTC.

The genes are TRBV5-1 and TRBJ2-5; 9 nucleotides align to TRBD2. The CDR3 loop spans 15 amino acids. The V segment lost 7 bases and the J segment 1 base; nucleotides outside the gene matches: 8. Germline V gene sequence: CDR1 SGHRS, CDR2 YFSETQ. CDR3 coding DNA: TGCGCCAGCCAAGGACTAGCGAGTCCCCAAGAGACCCAGTACTTC. Its translation: CASQGLASPQETQYF.

The chain uses TRBV28 and TRBJ1-2; TRBD1 matches 7 bases. The germline V gene encodes CDR1 MDHEN and CDR2 SYDVKM. V was pared by 9 bases and J by 4 bases, with 11 bases of the junction left unmatched. The CDR3 has 14 residues. Here the CDR3 reads CASRETGNTYGYTF. In DNA form, the CDR3 reads TGTGCCAGTAGAGAGACAGGGAATACCTATGGCTACACCTTC.

V and J are TRBV9 and TRBJ1-4, with no clear D. This CDR3 contains 14 residues. Trimming shortened V by 0 bases and J by 10 bases, and 13 bases separated the two germline ends. From germline, CDR1 is SGDLS and CDR2 YYNGEE. The CDR3 protein is CASSVDSGSGKLFF. The CDR3 nucleotides read TGTGCCAGCAGCGTAGATTCCGGGTCCGGAAAACTGTTTTTT.

V usage is TRBV12-5 and J usage is TRBJ1-1; D is ambiguous. The CDR3 runs 14 residues. Deletions cut 4 bases from V and 4 bases from J, with 13 bases between. Germline CDR1 LGHNT, CDR2 FRNRAP. The CDR3 loop is CASGSGEAATEAFF. CDR3 DNA sequence: TGTGCTAGTGGTTCGGGAGAAGCGGCCACTGAAGCTTTCTTT.

The V call is TRBV7-2, the J call TRBJ2-1; TRBD2 matches at 12 bases. Germline CDR1 SGHTA, CDR2 FQGNSA. Germline trimming cut 5 bases from V and 2 bases from J; bases unmatched to any gene: 7. The CDR3 runs 17 residues. In DNA, the CDR3 is TGTGCCAGCAGCGCCTCACTAGCGGGAGGCACCTACAATGAGCAGTTCTTC. As protein: CASSASLAGGTYNEQFF. Supplemented by reference TRBV7-2 and TRBJ2-1, the full variable domain reads GAGVSQSPSNKVTEKGKDVELRCDPISGHTALYWYRQSLGQGLEFLIYFQGNSAPDKSGLPSDRFSAERTGGSVSTLTIQRTQQEDSAVYLCASSASLAGGTYNEQFFGPGTRLTVL.